This T cell receptor beta chain stems from a study of OX40 agonist ivuxolimab in advanced cancers. Study in general: The patients got ivuxolimab, which is an agonistic anti-OX40 (CD134) antibody.

This CDR3 has 14 residues. Trimming took 5 bases from V and 8 from J; bases not matched to a gene: 8. CDR1 and CDR2 (germline): SEHNR, FQNEAQ (reference sequence). The protocol was immunoSEQ multiplex PCR, while the TCRdb copy is restricted to in-frame clones and leaves out a portion. The top ten hold roughly 0.5% of the sample, which has some 72,000 clones, roughly 80% seen once. The chain joins TRBV7-9 to TRBJ2-2, with 7 bases identical to TRBD1. The sequenced sample was CD4+ or CD8+ T cells sorted from blood, obtained in a trial of the OX40 agonist ivuxolimab. This receptor was obtained from an adult with an advanced solid tumor such as melanoma, head and neck, liver or kidney cancer. CDR3 in amino acids: CASSPATGAGELFF. The CDR3 bases are TGTGCCAGCAGCCCAGCCACAGGGGCGGGGGAGCTGTTTTTT.